A selection of T cell receptor beta chains follows, all from one sample in a study of blood T cell repertoires in COVID-19. TCRdb keeps only in-frame clones here, not all; method: immunoSEQ multiplex PCR. Altogether around 97,000 clones are present, around 92% being singletons, with the ten largest covering around 3.7%. The sequenced sample consisted of peripheral blood. Every receptor here comes from a woman aged 55 to 70 with acute or convalescent COVID-19. The CDR3 runs from the conserved cysteine through the conserved F or W. The D gene is left open where the match is weak. Only part of the rows carry a size: once, few, many, or a class if the clone is expanded.

>NA|14|NA|TRBV6-1|TRBJ1-2
TGTGCCAGCAGTGAAGCAGGCGGCAGCTATGGCTACACCTTC
CASSEAGGSYGYTF
>NA|13|NA|TRBV7-9|TRBJ2-3
TGTGCCAGCAGCCCCGGGGGCACAGATACGCAGTATTTT
CASSPGGTDTQYF
>NA|14|NA|TRBV18|TRBJ1-3
TGTGCCAGCTCACCAAGAGGTTCTGGAAACACCATATATTTT
CASSPRGSGNTIYF
>NA|15|TRBD1|TRBV19|TRBJ2-7
TGTGCCAGTAGTCGGACAGGGGGTACCTCCTACGAGCAGTACTTC
CASSRTGGTSYEQYF
>once|13|NA|TRBV18|TRBJ1-6
TGTGCCAGCTTCAGGGCCTATAATTCACCCCTCCACTTT
CASFRAYNSPLHF
>NA|18|TRBD2|TRBV3-1/TRBV3-2|TRBJ2-7
TGTGCCAGCAGCCTAGCGGGAGGGCCGACTACAGGGTCCTACGAGCAGTACTTC
CASSLAGGPTTGSYEQYF
>NA|15|TRBD1|TRBV30|TRBJ2-7
TGTGCCTGGAGTGGGGGGACAGGGGGAAAGAACGAGCAGTACTTC
CAWSGGTGGKNEQYF
>NA|14|NA|TRBV6-1|TRBJ1-5
TGTGCCAGCAGTGAAGCTGGGGGCGGGCAGCCCCAGCATTTT
CASSEAGGGQPQHF
>once|19|TRBD1|TRBV28|TRBJ2-2
TGTGCCAGCAGCTCTAGGGACAGGGGATCTGGTCGGAACACCGGGGAGCTGTTTTTT
CASSSRDRGSGRNTGELFF
>NA|13|NA|TRBV3-1/TRBV3-2|TRBJ1-5
TGTGCCAGCAGCCAAGGGGCTAATCAGCCCCAGCATTTT
CASSQGANQPQHF
>NA|12|NA|TRBV6-6|TRBJ1-2
TGTGCCAGCAGTTCCGACAGCTATGGCTACACCTTC
CASSSDSYGYTF
>NA|16|NA|TRBV6-6|TRBJ1-5
TGTGCCAGCAGTTACTCAGGACAGACTAGCAATCAGCCCCAGCATTTT
CASSYSGQTSNQPQHF
>NA|16|NA|TRBV5-1|TRBJ2-3
TGCGCCAGCAGCTTGGGCCCCATGGGGGCCCCGGATACGCAGTATTTT
CASSLGPMGAPDTQYF
>few|16|TRBD1|TRBV6-5|TRBJ1-4
TGTGCCAGCAGTTACGGGACAGGGGGCGGCAATGAAAAACTGTTTTTT
CASSYGTGGGNEKLFF
>NA|14|TRBD2|TRBV30|TRBJ2-1
TGTGCCTGGAGGGGGGGGACCTCCTACAATGAGCAGTTCTTC
CAWRGGTSYNEQFF
>NA|14|NA|TRBV4-1|TRBJ1-2
TGCGCCAGCAGCCAGCCTACGGGGAACTATGGCTACACCTTC
CASSQPTGNYGYTF
>NA|15|NA|TRBV7-9|TRBJ2-1
TGTGCCAGCAGCTTAGGCGACGGACAGACTTTGGAGCAGTTCTTC
CASSLGDGQTLEQFF
>NA|13|NA|TRBV15|TRBJ2-2
TGTGCCACCGGCCCCCCTAGATCAGGGGAGCTGTTTTTT
CATGPPRSGELFF
>NA|16|NA|TRBV30|TRBJ1-1
TGTGCCTGGAGTGCAACAGGGTTATCTCGGTACACTGAAGCTTTCTTT
CAWSATGLSRYTEAFF
>NA|17|NA|TRBV19|TRBJ1-1
TGTGCCAGTAGTATCAGACAGTGGGGAAGAGTGAACACTGAAGCTTTCTTT
CASSIRQWGRVNTEAFF
>once|17|TRBD1|TRBV28|TRBJ1-1
TGTGCCAGCACCCCGGTGACAGGGGGCCGTTTGGGCACTGAAGCTTTCTTT
CASTPVTGGRLGTEAFF
>NA|12|TRBD1|TRBV19|TRBJ1-2
TGTGCCAGCCCTCGGACAGGCTGTGGCTACACCTTC
CASPRTGCGYTF
>NA|14|TRBD1|TRBV29-1|TRBJ1-1
TGCAGCGTCAAGGGACAGCACATGAACACTGAAGCTTTCTTT
CSVKGQHMNTEAFF
>NA|14|NA|TRBV5-1|TRBJ1-4
TGCGCCAGCAGCTTCGGCAGGGGAAATGAAAAACTGTTTTTT
CASSFGRGNEKLFF
>NA|17|NA|TRBV5-1|TRBJ1-1
TGCGCCAGCAAACCCAGAGGTACGGGGGGCGTGAACACTGAAGCTTTCTTT
CASKPRGTGGVNTEAFF
>NA|14|TRBD2|TRBV25-1|TRBJ2-3
TGTGCCAGCAGTGAATGGGGGGGGATAGATACGCAGTATTTT
CASSEWGGIDTQYF
>NA|12|NA|TRBV12-3/TRBV12-4|TRBJ1-1
TGTGCCAGCAGGCCTCAGTGGACTGAAGCTTTCTTT
CASRPQWTEAFF
>NA|15|NA|TRBV6-6|TRBJ1-5
TGTGCCAGCAGTTACGGAGACGCAGTCAATCAGCCCCAGCATTTT
CASSYGDAVNQPQHF
>NA|12|NA|TRBV27|TRBJ1-2
TGTGCCAGCAGAACAGGGTCCGGGGGCTACACCTTC
CASRTGSGGYTF
>NA|14|TRBD1|TRBV19|TRBJ1-1
TGTGCCAGTAGGACAGGGTCCCTGAACACTGAAGCTTTCTTT
CASRTGSLNTEAFF
>NA|15|NA|TRBV15|TRBJ1-1
TGTGCCACCAGCAGAGATCGGGTCAGTACCACTGAAGCTTTCTTT
CATSRDRVSTTEAFF
>NA|13|NA|TRBV5-4|TRBJ2-7
TGTGCCAGCAGCTTGGTTATGGAGGGCGAGCAGTACTTC
CASSLVMEGEQYF
>NA|16|NA|TRBV4-1|TRBJ1-2
TGCGCCAGCAGCCAAGAAGAGGGTCTCCCTAACTATGGCTACACCTTC
CASSQEEGLPNYGYTF
>NA|16|NA|TRBV4-1|TRBJ2-5
TGCGCCAGCAGCCAAGAATTCGGTGGATTCCAAGAGGCCCAGTACTTC
CASSQEFGGFQEAQYF
>NA|20|TRBD2|TRBV2|TRBJ2-5
TGTGCCAGCAGTGAAGCGCTTCCCAGTGGCGGGGGATTTGCCCAAGAGACCCAGTACTTC
CASSEALPSGGGFAQETQYF
>NA|13|NA|TRBV11-2|TRBJ2-1
TGTGCCAGCAGCTTTTCAGGTGGAAATGAGCAGTTCTTC
CASSFSGGNEQFF
>NA|15|TRBD2|TRBV10-3|TRBJ2-5
TGTGCCATCATGACCTTAGCGGGAGGGGTGGAGACCCAGTACTTC
CAIMTLAGGVETQYF
>NA|12|NA|TRBV6-5|TRBJ1-1
TGTGCCAGTACCTCAGGGGTGACTGAAGCTTTCTTT
CASTSGVTEAFF
>NA|13|NA|TRBV12-3/TRBV12-4|TRBJ2-5
TGTGCCAGCAGTTTTTCTAGCGTAGAGACCCAGTACTTC
CASSFSSVETQYF
>NA|14|NA|TRBV19|TRBJ1-6
TGTGCCAGTAGCGTCCAGGGGATCCATTCACCCCTCCACTTT
CASSVQGIHSPLHF
>NA|13|NA|TRBV6-1|TRBJ2-1
TGTGCCAGCAGTGAAGCGGGGGAGGTCAGGAGGTTCTTC
CASSEAGEVRRFF
>NA|14|NA|TRBV6-5|TRBJ1-1
TGTGCCAGCAGTCAACCCGGGAGGAACACTGAAGCTTTCTTT
CASSQPGRNTEAFF
>NA|15|TRBD2|TRBV30|TRBJ2-5
TGTGCCTTCGGGGGGCTAGCGGGTGACCAAGAGACCCAGTACTTC
CAFGGLAGDQETQYF
>NA|16|TRBD1|TRBV6-5|TRBJ2-2
TGTGCCAGCAGTTACGGGACAGGGGGCTTGGGCGGGGAGCTGTTTTTT
CASSYGTGGLGGELFF
>NA|14|TRBD1|TRBV7-9|TRBJ1-2
TGTGCCAGCAGCTTGGACAGGGGGCTTGATGGCTACACCTTC
CASSLDRGLDGYTF
>NA|14|TRBD1|TRBV19|TRBJ2-2
TGTGCCAGTAGTACTCGGACAGGGACCGGGGAGCTGTTTTTT
CASSTRTGTGELFF
>NA|13|NA|TRBV30|TRBJ1-2
TGTGCCTGGACAGCATCCTCCAGGAATGGCTACACCTTC
CAWTASSRNGYTF
>NA|15|NA|TRBV5-1|TRBJ1-5
TGCGCCAGCAGCCCCTCAGGAGGTGGCAATCAGCCCCAGCATTTT
CASSPSGGGNQPQHF
>NA|16|NA|TRBV11-1|TRBJ1-1
TGTGCCAGCAGCTTATTCGGCGGCAGAAGGGGCACTGAAGCTTTCTTT
CASSLFGGRRGTEAFF
>NA|11|NA|TRBV5-1|TRBJ2-1
TGCGCCAGCAGCTTCGACAATGAGCAGTTCTTC
CASSFDNEQFF
>NA|14|TRBD1|TRBV27|TRBJ1-2
TGTGCCAGCAGTTCCACAGGGGGCCTTAATGGCTACACCTTC
CASSSTGGLNGYTF
>NA|18|TRBD2|TRBV9|TRBJ2-1
TGTGCCAGCAGCCCCCATATGGGACTAGCGGGAGGTGATAATGAGCAGTTCTTC
CASSPHMGLAGGDNEQFF
>NA|15|TRBD1|TRBV29-1|TRBJ2-3
TGCAGCGTCGCGGGACAGGGGCTTAGCACAGATACGCAGTATTTT
CSVAGQGLSTDTQYF
>NA|11|NA|TRBV12-3/TRBV12-4|TRBJ1-2
TGTGCCAGCAGTATACAGGGTACAACCACCTTC
CASSIQGTTTF
>NA|16|NA|TRBV5-1|TRBJ2-5
TGCGCCAGCAGCTTGGCTAGAGGGTCCCTCCAAGAGACCCAGTACTTC
CASSLARGSLQETQYF
>NA|13|NA|TRBV12-3/TRBV12-4|TRBJ1-2
TGTGCCAGCGTAACTCAGGGATCTCATGGCTACACCTTC
CASVTQGSHGYTF
>NA|14|NA|TRBV19|TRBJ1-1
TGTGCCAGCGCGCGAAAAGCTTTGAACACTGAAGCTTTCTTT
CASARKALNTEAFF
>NA|14|TRBD1|TRBV5-1|TRBJ1-5
TGCGCCAGCAGCTTGGGACAGGGAGATCAGCCCCAGCATTTT
CASSLGQGDQPQHF
>NA|17|NA|TRBV5-1|TRBJ2-1
TGCGCCAGCAGCCCCCGAGGACCTAGCTCCTCCTACAATGAGCAGTTCTTC
CASSPRGPSSSYNEQFF
>NA|14|TRBD1|TRBV27|TRBJ1-6
TGTGCCAGCAGTCTAAGGACAGGGAATTCACCCCTCCACTTT
CASSLRTGNSPLHF